One and the same sample provided the 9 T cell receptor beta chains below, sequenced in a study of early T cells in non-severe SARS-CoV-2 infection. MiXCR, applied by TCRdb to the 5' RACE reads, yields one record per CDR3 protein. Of 50,000 to 60,000 distinct CDR3 sequences detected, about an eighth appear once; the ten largest clones hold roughly 1.4%. Sample: whole blood. These receptors originate from an adult who was a healthcare worker with PCR-confirmed SARS-CoV-2 infection or an uninfected control (not recorded which).

This clonotype was observed a few times. Here the CDR3 reads CSARDGKGLSYEQYF. CDR3 sequence (DNA): TGCAGTGCTAGAGATGGAAAGGGCCTCTCCTACGAGCAGTACTTC. This chain connects TRBV20-1 to TRBJ2-7; D ambiguous. V lost 0 bases to trimming and J lost 0 bases, with 12 bases between them. Germline V gene lookup returns CDR1 DFQATT and CDR2 SNEGSKA (reference sequence). This CDR3 region has 15 residues.

This clonotype came up many times. J is TRBJ1-3 and V is TRBV2, with a possible D match to TRBD1 (6 bases). The V gene lost 6 bases and the J gene lost 2 bases, with 8 bases spanning the gap. This CDR3 region has 13 residues. Per the germline V gene, CDR1 is SNHLY and CDR2 is FYNNEI. The CDR3 bases are TGTGCCAGCAGAGGGGGGACTGGAAACACCATATATTTT. It codes for CASRGGTGNTIYF.

This clonotype was picked up a small number of times. CDR3 loop: CSASKAGAGDQYF. In nucleotides, the CDR3 is TGCAGTGCTAGTAAAGCGGGGGCTGGTGATCAGTATTTT. The chain joins TRBV20-1 to TRBJ2-3, with 8 bases matching TRBD2. The CDR3 contains 13 residues. In germline, CDR1 is DFQATT, CDR2 SNEGSKA (reference sequence). V lost 3 bases and J lost 12; bases outside the gene matches: 11.

This clonotype showed up just a few times. The chain uses TRBV6-1 and TRBJ2-3, with D perhaps TRBD2 (5 bases). Between the trimmed V and J ends, which lost 3 bases and 3 bases, there was a span of 10 bases. The CDR3 sequence is 14 residues long. CDR1 MNHNS and CDR2 SASEGT come from the germline V gene. The CDR3 is CASSDGPGTDTQYF. CDR3 in DNA: TGTGCCAGCAGTGATGGGCCGGGGACAGATACGCAGTATTTT.

V gene TRBV18 combines with J gene TRBJ2-1; D is uncertain. This CDR3 has 13 residues. In germline, CDR1 is KGHSH, CDR2 LQKENI. Trimming took 6 bases from V and 4 from J, leaving 10 bases between them. The CDR3 loop is CASSRPSYNEQFF. CDR3 sequence (DNA): TGTGCCAGCTCCCGACCGAGTTACAATGAGCAGTTCTTC.

Only a few counts were recorded for this clonotype. The rearrangement joins TRBV29-1 to TRBJ1-2; D gene ambiguous. The CDR3 runs to 15 residues. The ends were cut back, 0 bases at V and 2 bases at J, with 13 bases in the middle. The germline V gene has CDR1 SQVTM and CDR2 ANQGSEA. In DNA, the CDR3 is TGCAGCGTTGAAGATCGGCGGCCACCGAACTATGGCTACACCTTC. The encoded protein is CSVEDRRPPNYGYTF.

This clonotype was seen repeatedly, ten times or more. This rearrangement joins TRBV20-1 to TRBJ2-7; TRBD2 might be the D (7 bases). Germline CDR1 reads DFQATT; CDR2 reads SNEGSKA (reference sequence). Trimming removed 5 bases at V and 2 bases at J, with 16 bases between. This CDR3 has 14 amino acids. The CDR3 reads CSALRGASAYEQYF. The CDR3 nucleotides are TGCAGTGCTCTCCGGGGGGCGTCAGCCTACGAGCAGTACTTC.

This clonotype appeared a few times. The J gene is TRBJ2-1, the V gene TRBV14; 13 nucleotides align to TRBD2. Trimming at V came to 4 bases and at J to 9 bases, leaving 9 bases not matched to a gene. The CDR3 loop spans 16 amino acids. Germline V lookup: CDR1 SGHDN, CDR2 FVKESK. The CDR3 reads CASSPLGLAGIIEQFF. The CDR3 DNA reads as TGTGCCAGCAGCCCCCTGGGACTAGCGGGGATTATTGAGCAGTTCTTC. Variable domain in full (rest from reference TRBV14 and TRBJ2-1): EAGVTQFPSHSVIEKGQTVTLRCDPISGHDNLYWYRRVMGKEIKFLLHFVKESKQDESGMPNNRFLAERTGGTYSTLKVQPAELEDSGVYFCASSPLGLAGIIEQFFGPGTRLTVL.

This clonotype was detected a few times. V gene TRBV5-6 combines with J gene TRBJ2-1, with 9 bases matching TRBD1. The CDR3 is made up of 16 amino acids. Germline CDR1 SGHDT, CDR2 YYEEEE. V lost 5 bases, J lost 3 bases, and 9 bases stayed unmatched. The CDR3 loop is CASSPRDRALYNEQFF. The CDR3 DNA reads TGTGCCAGCAGTCCACGGGACAGGGCGCTCTACAATGAGCAGTTCTTC.